This T cell receptor beta chain was obtained from a study of T cell clonotyping in hematopoietic cell transplantation. Sequencing used immunoSEQ multiplex PCR; TCRdb keeps in-frame clones, though not all of them. The table lists about 28,000 clones, just over 90% of them singletons. The CDR3 runs to 14 residues. CDR1 is LNHDA and CDR2 is SQIVND in the germline V gene (reference sequence). With 6 bases removed from V and 0 bases from J, the gap between germline ends came to 9 bases. The time point was: recipient sample about 28 days before transplant, after cytoreduction. The sequencing used peripheral blood mononuclear cells, collected before stem cell transplant. This chain connects TRBV19 to TRBJ2-1; tentatively, D is TRBD1 (5 bases). The clonotype originates from a man between 50 and 59 years old with acute myeloid leukemia. Some clones in this sample may be carry-over from other donors' samples. DNA of the CDR3: TGTGCCAGTAGAAGGCAGGGCTCCTACAATGAGCAGTTCTTC. The encoded protein is CASRRQGSYNEQFF.